The TCR beta chain under discussion was sequenced for a study of blood T cells in healthy people across ages. Study in general: About one barcoded beta molecule was captured per two T cells (by template switching).

Each donor supplied around 9.9 milliliters of peripheral blood. Each sample yielded at least 6 micrograms of PBMC total RNA. A second PCR, run for about 6 to 11 cycles, used a sample-barcoded 5' primer plus a J-beta primer mix. TCRdb re-called the 5' RACE reads through MiXCR, storing one row per CDR3 protein. The table shows 1.5 million to 2 million distinct CDR3 sequences, with 30% to 40% occurring only once. The ends lost 5 bases at V and 0 bases at J; junction bases unmatched: 4. CDR3 length equals 14 residues. Germline V gene lookup returns CDR1 DFQATT and CDR2 SNEGSKA (reference sequence). Study conclusions and caveats: When one million T cells were used, diversity estimates were thought to be underestimates.

As for this clonotype: Its antigen is undetermined.

The TCR originated in a human donor in good health. Sequencing was performed on blood. V usage is TRBV20-1 and J usage is TRBJ2-3, with 8 bases matching TRBD2. CDR3 bases: TGCAGTGCTCCCCCTAGCGGGAGCACAGATACGCAGTATTTT. It codes for CSAPPSGSTDTQYF.